A selection of T cell receptor beta chains follows, all from one sample in a study of human T cells and chemical hapten exposure. TCRdb reanalysed the reads using MiXCR and keeps one entry per CDR3 protein. The repertoire has about 120,000 distinct CDR3 sequences, over 7.5% of them found once; the top ten carry 1.4%. The sequenced sample was whole blood. These receptors were collected from a human donor in good health. Some clones in this sample may be carry-over from other donors' samples. CDR3s include the opening cysteine and the closing phenylalanine or tryptophan. Fields, in order: J gene, V gene, clone size, D gene, CDR3 DNA, CDR3 protein. D genes are given only for firm matches. Clone size is shown for a subset of rows, as once, few, many or a class of expanded clone.

j_gene: TRBJ2-7; v_gene: TRBV11-1; abundance: many; d_gene: TRBD1; CDR3nt: TGTGCCAGCAGCGAGGGACAGCCCTACGAGCAGTACTTC; CDR3aa: CASSEGQPYEQYF
j_gene: TRBJ1-1; v_gene: TRBV12-3/TRBV12-4; abundance: few; d_gene: NA; CDR3nt: TGTGCCAGCACCATACAGGGAGGAAACACTGAAGCTTTCTTT; CDR3aa: CASTIQGGNTEAFF
j_gene: TRBJ2-1; v_gene: TRBV6-2/TRBV6-3; abundance: NA; d_gene: NA; CDR3nt: TGTGCCAGCAATCTTTTCTCCTACAATGAGCAGTTCTTC; CDR3aa: CASNLFSYNEQFF
j_gene: TRBJ2-1; v_gene: TRBV10-3; abundance: many; d_gene: TRBD1; CDR3nt: TGTGCCATCAGTACCGGGACAGACCCTAATGAGCAGTTCTTC; CDR3aa: CAISTGTDPNEQFF
j_gene: TRBJ2-1; v_gene: TRBV4-1; abundance: NA; d_gene: NA; CDR3nt: TGCGCCAGCAGCCAAGATAACGAGCTTCTCTCCTACAATGAGCAGTTCTTC; CDR3aa: CASSQDNELLSYNEQFF
j_gene: TRBJ2-7; v_gene: TRBV6-2/TRBV6-3; abundance: many; d_gene: NA; CDR3nt: TGTGCCAGCAGTATCGACGGCTACGAGCAGTACTTC; CDR3aa: CASSIDGYEQYF
j_gene: TRBJ2-2; v_gene: TRBV7-8; abundance: few; d_gene: TRBD2; CDR3nt: TGTGCCAGCAGCCCGCGGACTAGCAACACCGGGGAGCTGTTTTTT; CDR3aa: CASSPRTSNTGELFF
j_gene: TRBJ2-3; v_gene: TRBV5-1; abundance: few; d_gene: NA; CDR3nt: TGCGCCAGCAGCGGGGGAGCCACAGTGAGCACAGATACGCAGTATTTT; CDR3aa: CASSGGATVSTDTQYF
j_gene: TRBJ2-1; v_gene: TRBV11-3; abundance: few; d_gene: TRBD2; CDR3nt: TGTGCCAGCAGCTTAGTGGTCGGGGGGGCCTTCCATGAGCAGTTCTTC; CDR3aa: CASSLVVGGAFHEQFF
j_gene: TRBJ2-5; v_gene: TRBV18; abundance: NA; d_gene: NA; CDR3nt: TGTGCCAGCCAGAATGAGGGATACCAAGAGACCCAGTACTTC; CDR3aa: CASQNEGYQETQYF